These T cell receptor beta chains were read from a single sample in a study of cytomegalovirus exposure and HLA in healthy donors. Measured with immunoSEQ multiplex PCR; TCRdb has only the in-frame clones, and not every one. The sample includes a few hundred thousand clones, 70% to 90% seen only once; the top ten take 1%. Sequencing was carried out using PBMCs. These receptors all come from a woman between 18 and 30 years old in good health and CMV-seronegative. Both conserved end residues are part of each CDR3.

j_call	v_call	cdr3_aa
TRBJ1-4	TRBV7-2	CASSPRTGGDEKLFF
TRBJ1-1	TRBV29-1	CSVDRRGYTEAFF
TRBJ1-5	TRBV28	CASTTPRQPQHF
TRBJ1-4	TRBV9	CASSPTGGQLGKLFF
TRBJ1-1	TRBV29-1	CSVEQGGYTEAFF
TRBJ2-3	TRBV18	CASSPGTGRADTQYF
TRBJ2-7	TRBV29-1	CSAGTGSYEQYF
TRBJ2-3	TRBV5-1	CASSPGTSSTDTQYF
TRBJ1-1	TRBV29-1	CSVEIGGAFF
TRBJ1-5	TRBV19	CASSIDRGHNQPQHF
TRBJ1-1	TRBV29-1	CSVEDYESFGGRNTEAFF
TRBJ1-2	TRBV30	CAWGLGTAYGYTF
TRBJ1-2	TRBV6-5	CASSYDSYNYGYTF
TRBJ2-3	TRBV11-2	CASSPYGTDTQYF
TRBJ2-7	TRBV14	CASSADRGLIEQYF
TRBJ1-2	TRBV14	CASSHPGTANYGYTF
TRBJ1-4	TRBV28	CASISSGTGHEKLFF
TRBJ1-1	TRBV4-3	CASSQGPAGTVLMNTEAFF
TRBJ2-3	TRBV19	CASSMRQGASTDTQYF
TRBJ1-2	TRBV6-5	CASSYSIQGTNYGYTF
TRBJ2-5	TRBV2	CASSAGLAGGTQYF
TRBJ2-7	TRBV25-1	CASSGFRGRYEQYF
TRBJ1-1	TRBV29-1	CSVMVGGGTEAFF
TRBJ2-3	TRBV7-9	CASSYTGDTQYF
TRBJ1-1	TRBV18	CASSRGQGGTEAFF
TRBJ2-2	TRBV5-4	CASSSRRGGTGELFF